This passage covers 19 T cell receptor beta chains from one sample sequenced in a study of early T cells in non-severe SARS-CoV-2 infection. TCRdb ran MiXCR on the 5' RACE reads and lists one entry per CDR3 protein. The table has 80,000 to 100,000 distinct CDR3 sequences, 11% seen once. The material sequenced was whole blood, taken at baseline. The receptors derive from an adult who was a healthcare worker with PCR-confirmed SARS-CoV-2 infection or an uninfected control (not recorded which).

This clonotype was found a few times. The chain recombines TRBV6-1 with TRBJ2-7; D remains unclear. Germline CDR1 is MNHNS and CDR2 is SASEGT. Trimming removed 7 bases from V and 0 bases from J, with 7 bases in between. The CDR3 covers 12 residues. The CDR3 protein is CASTRTSYEQYF. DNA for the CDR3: TGTGCCAGCACCCGGACCTCCTACGAGCAGTACTTC.

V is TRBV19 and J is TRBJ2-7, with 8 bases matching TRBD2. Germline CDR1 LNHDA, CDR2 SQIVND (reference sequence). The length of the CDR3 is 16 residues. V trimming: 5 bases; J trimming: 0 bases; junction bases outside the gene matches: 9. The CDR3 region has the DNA TGTGCCAGTAGTCACTCCGGGACTAGTGGCTCCTACGAGCAGTACTTC. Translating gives CASSHSGTSGSYEQYF.

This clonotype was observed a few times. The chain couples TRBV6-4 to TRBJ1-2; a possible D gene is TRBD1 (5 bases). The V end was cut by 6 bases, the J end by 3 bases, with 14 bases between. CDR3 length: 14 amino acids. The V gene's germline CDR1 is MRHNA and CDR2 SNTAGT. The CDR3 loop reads CASSPTGTDYGYTF. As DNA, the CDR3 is TGTGCCAGCAGCCCAACCGGGACCGACTATGGCTACACCTTC.

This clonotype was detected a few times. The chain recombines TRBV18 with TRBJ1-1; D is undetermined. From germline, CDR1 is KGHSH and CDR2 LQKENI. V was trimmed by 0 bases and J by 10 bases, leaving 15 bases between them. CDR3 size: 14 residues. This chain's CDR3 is CASSPPYPRERAFF. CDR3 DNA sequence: TGTGCCAGCTCACCACCGTACCCTAGGGAGCGAGCTTTCTTT.

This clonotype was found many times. The CDR3 nucleotides read TGTGCCAGCAGCCCTTCAGCGTCTCTCTCTGGAAACACCATATATTTT. Residues: CASSPSASLSGNTIYF. The genes are TRBV12-3 or TRBV12-4 and TRBJ1-3, with D unclear. CDR3 size: 16 residues. Trimming stripped 6 bases from V and 0 bases from J, with 15 bases between.

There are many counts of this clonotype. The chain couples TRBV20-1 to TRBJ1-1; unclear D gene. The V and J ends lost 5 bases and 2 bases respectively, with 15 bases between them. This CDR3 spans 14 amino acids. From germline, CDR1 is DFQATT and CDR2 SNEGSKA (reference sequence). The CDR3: CSASPSAENTEAFF. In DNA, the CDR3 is TGCAGTGCTTCTCCCTCCGCAGAAAACACTGAAGCTTTCTTT.

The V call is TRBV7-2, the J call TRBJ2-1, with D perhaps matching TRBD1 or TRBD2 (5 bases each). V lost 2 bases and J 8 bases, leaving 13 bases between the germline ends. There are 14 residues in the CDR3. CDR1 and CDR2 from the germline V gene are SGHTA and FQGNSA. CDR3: CASSLLLGTDEQFF. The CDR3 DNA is TGTGCCAGCAGCTTACTGTTAGGGACGGATGAGCAGTTCTTC.

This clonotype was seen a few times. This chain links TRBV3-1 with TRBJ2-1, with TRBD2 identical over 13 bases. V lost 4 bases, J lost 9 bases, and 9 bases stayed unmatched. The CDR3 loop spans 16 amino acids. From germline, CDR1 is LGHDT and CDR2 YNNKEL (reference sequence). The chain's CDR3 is CASSRPGLAGEGEQFF. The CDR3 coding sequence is TGTGCCAGCAGCCGCCCCGGACTAGCGGGAGAGGGTGAGCAGTTCTTC.

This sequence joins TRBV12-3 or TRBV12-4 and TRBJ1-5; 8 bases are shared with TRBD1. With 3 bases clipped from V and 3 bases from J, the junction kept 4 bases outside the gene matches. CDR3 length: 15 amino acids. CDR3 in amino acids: CASSFMGQDNQPQHF. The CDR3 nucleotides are TGTGCCAGCAGTTTCATGGGACAGGACAATCAGCCCCAGCATTTT.

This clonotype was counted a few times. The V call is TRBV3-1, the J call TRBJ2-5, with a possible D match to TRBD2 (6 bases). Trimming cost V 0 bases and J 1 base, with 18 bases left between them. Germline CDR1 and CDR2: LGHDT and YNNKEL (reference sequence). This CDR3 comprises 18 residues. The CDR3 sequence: CASSQDFGAGNAQETQYF. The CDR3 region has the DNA TGTGCCAGCAGCCAAGATTTCGGAGCGGGTAACGCCCAAGAGACCCAGTACTTC.

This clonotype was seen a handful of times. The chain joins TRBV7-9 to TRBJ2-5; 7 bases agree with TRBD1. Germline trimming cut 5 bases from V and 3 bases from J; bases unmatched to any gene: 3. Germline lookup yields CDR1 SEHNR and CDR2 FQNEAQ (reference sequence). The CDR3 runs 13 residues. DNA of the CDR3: TGTGCCAGCAGCCAAACAGGGGAAGAGACCCAGTACTTC. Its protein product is CASSQTGEETQYF.

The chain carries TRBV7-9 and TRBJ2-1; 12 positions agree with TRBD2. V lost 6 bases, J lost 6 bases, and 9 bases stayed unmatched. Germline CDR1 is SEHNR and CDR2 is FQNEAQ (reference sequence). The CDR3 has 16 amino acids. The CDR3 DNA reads TGTGCCAGCAGTTCAAGACTAGCGGGGGACCTCAATGAGCAGTTCTTC. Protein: CASSSRLAGDLNEQFF. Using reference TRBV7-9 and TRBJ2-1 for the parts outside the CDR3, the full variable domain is DTGVSQNPRHKITKRGQNVTFRCDPISEHNRLYWYRQTLGQGPEFLTYFQNEAQLEKSRLLSDRFSAERPKGSFSTLEIQRTEQGDSAMYLCASSSRLAGDLNEQFFGPGTRLTVL.

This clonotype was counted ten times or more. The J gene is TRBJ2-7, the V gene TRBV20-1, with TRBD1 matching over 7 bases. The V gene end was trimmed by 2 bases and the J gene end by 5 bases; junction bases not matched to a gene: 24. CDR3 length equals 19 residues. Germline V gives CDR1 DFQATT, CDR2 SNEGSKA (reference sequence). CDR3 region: CSARPLPTWDSKLRNEQYF. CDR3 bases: TGCAGTGCTAGACCTCTACCTACCTGGGACAGTAAATTAAGAAACGAGCAGTACTTC.

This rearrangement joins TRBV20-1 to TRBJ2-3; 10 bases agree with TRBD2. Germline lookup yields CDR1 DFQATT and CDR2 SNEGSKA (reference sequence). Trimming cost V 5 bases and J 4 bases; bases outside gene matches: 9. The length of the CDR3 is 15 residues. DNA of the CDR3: TGCAGTGCTGACCACTCTAGCGGGGGCTCAGATACGCAGTATTTT. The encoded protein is CSADHSSGGSDTQYF.

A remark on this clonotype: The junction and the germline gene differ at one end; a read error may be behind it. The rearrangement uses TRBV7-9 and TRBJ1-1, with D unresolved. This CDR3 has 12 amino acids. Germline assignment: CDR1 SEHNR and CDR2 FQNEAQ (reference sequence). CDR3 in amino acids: CVSSTWNTEAFF. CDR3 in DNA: TGTGTCAGCAGCACCTGGAACACTGAAGCTTTCTTT.

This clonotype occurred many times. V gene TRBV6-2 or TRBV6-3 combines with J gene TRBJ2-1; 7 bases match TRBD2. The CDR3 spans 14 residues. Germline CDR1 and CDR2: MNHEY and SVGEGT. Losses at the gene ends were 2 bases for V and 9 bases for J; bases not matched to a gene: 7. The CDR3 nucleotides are TGTGCCAGCAGTTACGCGGGAGCAACCCTTGAGCAGTTCTTC. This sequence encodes CASSYAGATLEQFF.

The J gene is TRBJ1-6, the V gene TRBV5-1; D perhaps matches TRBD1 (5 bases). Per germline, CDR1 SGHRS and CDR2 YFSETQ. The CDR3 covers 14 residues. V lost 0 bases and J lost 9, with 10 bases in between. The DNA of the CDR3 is TGCGCCAGCAGCTTGGATCCAGGGAGTTCACCCCTCCACTTT. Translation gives CASSLDPGSSPLHF.

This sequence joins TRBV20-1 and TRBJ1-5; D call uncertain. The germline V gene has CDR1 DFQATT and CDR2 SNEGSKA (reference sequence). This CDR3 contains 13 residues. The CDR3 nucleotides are TGCAGCCCCGGTGGGGTGAGCAATCAGCCCCAGCATTTT. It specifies CSPGGVSNQPQHF.

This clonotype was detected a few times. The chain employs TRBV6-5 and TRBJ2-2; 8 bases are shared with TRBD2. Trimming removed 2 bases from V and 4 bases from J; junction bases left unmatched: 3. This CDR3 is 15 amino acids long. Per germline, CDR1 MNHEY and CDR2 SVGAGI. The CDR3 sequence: CASSYTGTSTGELFF. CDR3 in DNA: TGTGCCAGCAGTTACACCGGGACTAGCACCGGGGAGCTGTTTTTT.